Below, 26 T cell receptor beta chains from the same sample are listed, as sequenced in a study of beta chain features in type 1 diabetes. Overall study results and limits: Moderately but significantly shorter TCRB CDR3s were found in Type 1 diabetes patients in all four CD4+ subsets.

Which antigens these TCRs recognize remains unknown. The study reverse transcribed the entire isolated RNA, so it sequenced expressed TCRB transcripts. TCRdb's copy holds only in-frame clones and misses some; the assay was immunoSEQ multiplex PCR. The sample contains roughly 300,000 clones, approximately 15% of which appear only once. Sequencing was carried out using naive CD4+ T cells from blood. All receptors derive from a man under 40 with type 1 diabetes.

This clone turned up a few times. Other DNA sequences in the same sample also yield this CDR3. This chain's CDR3 is CASSYSGTGNGYTF. CDR3 sequence (DNA): TGTGCCAGCAGTTACTCCGGGACAGGGAATGGCTACACCTTC. The chain joins TRBV6-5 to TRBJ1-2; 9 bases match TRBD1. With 0 bases clipped from V and 6 bases from J, the junction kept 2 bases outside the gene matches. Looked up from germline, CDR1 is MNHEY and CDR2 is SVGAGI. This CDR3 spans 14 amino acids.

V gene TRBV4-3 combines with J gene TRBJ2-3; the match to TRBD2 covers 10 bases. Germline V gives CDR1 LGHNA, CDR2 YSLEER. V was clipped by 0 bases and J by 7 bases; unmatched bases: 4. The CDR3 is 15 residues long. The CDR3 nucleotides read TGCGCCAGCAGCCAAGATAAAGCGGGAGGGTATACGCAGTATTTT. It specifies CASSQDKAGGYTQYF.

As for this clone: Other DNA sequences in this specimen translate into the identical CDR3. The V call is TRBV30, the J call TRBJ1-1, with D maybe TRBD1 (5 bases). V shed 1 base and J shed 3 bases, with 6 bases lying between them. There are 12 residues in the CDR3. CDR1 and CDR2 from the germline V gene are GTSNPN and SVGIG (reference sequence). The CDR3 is CAWSGQYTEAFF. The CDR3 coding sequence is TGTGCCTGGAGTGGACAGTACACTGAAGCTTTCTTT.

The CDR3 loop is CATSSEGTGNIQYF. CDR3 sequence (DNA): TGTGCCACCAGCAGTGAGGGGACAGGGAACATTCAGTACTTC. The chain joins TRBV15 to TRBJ2-4, with 9 nucleotides matching TRBD1. The V segment lost 3 bases and the J segment 7 bases; nucleotides outside the gene matches: 4. CDR3 length: 14 residues. Germline loops: CDR1 LNHNV, CDR2 YYDKDF (reference sequence).

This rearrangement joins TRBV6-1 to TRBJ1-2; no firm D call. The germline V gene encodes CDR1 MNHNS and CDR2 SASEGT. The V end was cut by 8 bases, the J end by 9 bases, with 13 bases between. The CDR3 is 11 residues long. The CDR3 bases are TGTGCCAGCGAGGCTGCTTATCGCTACACCTTC. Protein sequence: CASEAAYRYTF.

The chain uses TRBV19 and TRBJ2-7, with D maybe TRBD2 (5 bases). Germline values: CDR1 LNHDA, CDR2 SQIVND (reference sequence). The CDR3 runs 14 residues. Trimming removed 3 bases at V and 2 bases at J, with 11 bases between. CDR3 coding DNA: TGTGCCAGTAGTATCGGTAGCGAGGCCTACGAGCAGTACTTC. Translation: CASSIGSEAYEQYF.

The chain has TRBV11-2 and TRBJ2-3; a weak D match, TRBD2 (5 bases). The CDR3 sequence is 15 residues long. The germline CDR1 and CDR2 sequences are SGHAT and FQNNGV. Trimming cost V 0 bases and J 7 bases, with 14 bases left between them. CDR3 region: CASSLDVLASYTQYF. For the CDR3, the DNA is TGTGCCAGCAGCTTAGATGTCCTAGCCTCATATACGCAGTATTTT.

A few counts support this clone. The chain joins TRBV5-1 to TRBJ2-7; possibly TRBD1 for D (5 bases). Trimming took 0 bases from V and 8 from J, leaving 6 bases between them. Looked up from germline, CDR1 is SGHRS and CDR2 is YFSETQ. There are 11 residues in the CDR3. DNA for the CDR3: TGCGCCAGCAGCTTGGAGGGGAAGCAGTACTTC. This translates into CASSLEGKQYF.

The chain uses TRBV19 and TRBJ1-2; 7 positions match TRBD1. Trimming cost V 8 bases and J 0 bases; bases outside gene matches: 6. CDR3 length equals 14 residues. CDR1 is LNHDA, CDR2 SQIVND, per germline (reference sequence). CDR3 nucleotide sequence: TGTGCCAGTGTGGGACAGCGAGCTAACTATGGCTACACCTTC. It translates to CASVGQRANYGYTF.

The chain's CDR3 is CASKEGGNQPQHF. CDR3 in DNA: TGTGCCAGCAAAGAAGGGGGCAATCAGCCCCAGCATTTT. This sequence joins TRBV28 and TRBJ1-5; D is perhaps TRBD1 (5 bases). Trimming pared 7 bases from V and 2 bases from J, leaving 9 bases between. The CDR3 runs 13 residues. Germline loops: CDR1 MDHEN, CDR2 SYDVKM.

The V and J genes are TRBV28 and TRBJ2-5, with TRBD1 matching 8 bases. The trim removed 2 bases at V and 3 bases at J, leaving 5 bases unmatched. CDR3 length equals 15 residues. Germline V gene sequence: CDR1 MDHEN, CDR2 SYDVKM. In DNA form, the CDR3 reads TGTGCCAGCAGTTTACCGGACAGGGTTGAAGAGACCCAGTACTTC. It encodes CASSLPDRVEETQYF.

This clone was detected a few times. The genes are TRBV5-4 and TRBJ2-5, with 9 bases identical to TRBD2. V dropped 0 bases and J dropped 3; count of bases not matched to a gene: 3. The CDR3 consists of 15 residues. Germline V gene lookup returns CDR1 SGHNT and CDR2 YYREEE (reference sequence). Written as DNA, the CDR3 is TGTGCCAGCAGCTTGGACCCTAGCGGGAAAGAGACCCAGTACTTC. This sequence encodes CASSLDPSGKETQYF.

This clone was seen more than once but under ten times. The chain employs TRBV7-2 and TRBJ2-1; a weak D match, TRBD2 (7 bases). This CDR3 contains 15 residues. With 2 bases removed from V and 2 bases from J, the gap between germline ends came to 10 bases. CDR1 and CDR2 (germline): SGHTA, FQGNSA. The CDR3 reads CASSLTGGPYNEQFF. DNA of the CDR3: TGTGCCAGCAGCTTAACCGGGGGGCCCTACAATGAGCAGTTCTTC.

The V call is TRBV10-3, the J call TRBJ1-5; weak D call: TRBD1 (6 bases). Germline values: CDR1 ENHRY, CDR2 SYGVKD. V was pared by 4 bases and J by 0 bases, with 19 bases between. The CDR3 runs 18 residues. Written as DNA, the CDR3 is TGTGCCATCAGTGCCCGTCCCGAGACAGGCTCTAGCAATCAGCCCCAGCATTTT. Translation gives CAISARPETGSSNQPQHF.

CDR3 nucleotide sequence: TGTGCCAGCAGCCAGACAGGATCTAGCACAGATACGCAGTATTTT. Translating it yields CASSQTGSSTDTQYF. The chain recombines TRBV7-3 with TRBJ2-3, with D maybe TRBD1 (6 bases). Germline CDR1 reads SGHTA; CDR2 reads FQGTGA. V was pared by 5 bases and J by 0 bases, with 12 bases between. The CDR3 runs to 15 residues.

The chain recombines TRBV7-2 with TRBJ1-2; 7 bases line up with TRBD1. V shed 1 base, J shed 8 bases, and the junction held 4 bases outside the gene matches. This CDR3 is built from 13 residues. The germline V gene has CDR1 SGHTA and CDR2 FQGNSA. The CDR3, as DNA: TGTGCCAGCAGCTTAGAACAGGGGAGCGGCTACACCTTC. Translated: CASSLEQGSGYTF.

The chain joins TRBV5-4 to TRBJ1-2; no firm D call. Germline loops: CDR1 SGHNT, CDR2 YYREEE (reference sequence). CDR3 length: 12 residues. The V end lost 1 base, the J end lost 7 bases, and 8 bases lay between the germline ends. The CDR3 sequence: CASSLQSRGYTF. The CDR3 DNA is TGTGCCAGCAGCTTGCAGTCACGTGGCTACACCTTC.

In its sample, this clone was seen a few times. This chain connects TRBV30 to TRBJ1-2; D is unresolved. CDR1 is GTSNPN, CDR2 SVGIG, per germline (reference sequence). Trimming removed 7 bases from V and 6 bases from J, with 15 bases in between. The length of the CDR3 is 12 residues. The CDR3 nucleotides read TGTGCCTCCCCGGAGAGCTCTGATGGCTACACCTTC. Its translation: CASPESSDGYTF.

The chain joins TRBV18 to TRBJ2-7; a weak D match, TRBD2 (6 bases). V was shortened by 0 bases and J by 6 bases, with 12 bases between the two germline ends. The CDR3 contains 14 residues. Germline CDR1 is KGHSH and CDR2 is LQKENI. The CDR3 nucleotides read TGTGCCAGCTCACCACCGGGAGGTCCGAGCGAGCAGTACTTC. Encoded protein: CASSPPGGPSEQYF.

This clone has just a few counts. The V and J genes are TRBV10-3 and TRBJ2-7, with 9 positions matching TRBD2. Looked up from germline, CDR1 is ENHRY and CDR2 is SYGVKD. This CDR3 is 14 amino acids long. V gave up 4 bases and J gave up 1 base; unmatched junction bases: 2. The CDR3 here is CAISVAGVSYEQYF. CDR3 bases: TGTGCCATCAGTGTAGCGGGAGTTTCCTACGAGCAGTACTTC.

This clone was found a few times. This CDR3 reads CASSLRIAGPADTQYF. In nucleotides, the CDR3 is TGTGCCAGCAGCTTAAGAATAGCGGGGCCCGCAGATACGCAGTATTTT. The chain carries TRBV5-6 and TRBJ2-3; 8 bases align to TRBD2. The V gene end was trimmed by 2 bases and the J gene end by 4 bases; junction bases not matched to a gene: 9. Germline CDR1 SGHDT, CDR2 YYEEEE. This CDR3 has 16 residues.

CDR3 nucleotides: TGTGCCAGCAATCGGGGACAGGGGACCGGGGAGCTGTTTTTT. Translated, it gives CASNRGQGTGELFF. The chain has TRBV2 and TRBJ2-2, with 10 bases fitting TRBD1. The V gene's germline CDR1 is SNHLY and CDR2 FYNNEI. This CDR3 is built from 14 residues. Trimming took 7 bases from V and 5 from J; bases not matched to a gene: 4.

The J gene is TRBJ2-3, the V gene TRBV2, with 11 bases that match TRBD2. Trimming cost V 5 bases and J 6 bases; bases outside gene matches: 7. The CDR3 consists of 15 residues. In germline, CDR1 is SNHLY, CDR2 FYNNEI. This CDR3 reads CASSLLAGGVDTQYF. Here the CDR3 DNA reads TGTGCCAGCAGTCTTCTAGCGGGAGGCGTGGATACGCAGTATTTT.

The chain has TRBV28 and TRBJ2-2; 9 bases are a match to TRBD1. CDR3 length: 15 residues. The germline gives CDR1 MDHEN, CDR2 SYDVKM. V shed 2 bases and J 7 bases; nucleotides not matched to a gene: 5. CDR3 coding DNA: TGTGCCAGCAGTTTACCGACAGGGGGGTTCGGGGAGCTGTTTTTT. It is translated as CASSLPTGGFGELFF.

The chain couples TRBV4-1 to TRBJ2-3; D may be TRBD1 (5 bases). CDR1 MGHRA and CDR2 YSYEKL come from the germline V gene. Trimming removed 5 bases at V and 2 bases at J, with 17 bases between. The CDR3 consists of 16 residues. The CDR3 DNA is TGCGCCAGCAGCTTGGACATACCTCCCATCACAGATACGCAGTATTTT. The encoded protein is CASSLDIPPITDTQYF.

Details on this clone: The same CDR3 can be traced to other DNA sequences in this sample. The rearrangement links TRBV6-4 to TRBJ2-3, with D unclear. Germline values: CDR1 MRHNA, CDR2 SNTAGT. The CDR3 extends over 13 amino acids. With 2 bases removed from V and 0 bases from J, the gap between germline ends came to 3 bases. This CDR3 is CASSDQSTDTQYF. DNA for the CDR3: TGTGCCAGCAGTGACCAAAGCACAGATACGCAGTATTTT.